This T cell receptor beta chain emerged from a study of blood T cell repertoires in COVID-19. Study details: COVID-19 samples, acute and convalescent, were from the United States, Italy and Spain. T cells, B-cell-depleted T cells, or PBMCs supplied cDNA or gDNA.

The CDR3 totals 18 residues. V trimming: 0 bases; J trimming: 0 bases; junction bases outside the gene matches: 8. As handled by the study authors: Amplified reference gene primers provided the basis for estimating nucleated cell counts. Clones were read by immunoSEQ multiplex PCR, and TCRdb kept only the in-frame ones, dropping some. The DNA was the basis for D and trimming; V, J and clone size are from that table. This table holds 100,000 to 120,000 clones, almost 80% found once. The TCR was taken from a woman older than 75 with active or convalescent COVID-19. Sequenced sample: peripheral blood. This chain connects TRBV23-1 to TRBJ2-1, with TRBD1 matching 7 bases. TRBV23-1 is an ORF, and what it does is uncertain. For the CDR3, the DNA is TGCGCCAGCAGTCAATCCCCCGGACAGGTCAGCTCCTACAATGAGCAGTTCTTC. This gives the protein CASSQSPGQVSSYNEQFF.